This passage covers 18 T cell receptor beta chains from one sample sequenced in a study of PD-1 blockade in classical Hodgkin lymphoma. Profiling relied on immunoSEQ multiplex PCR, and the TCRdb table lists in-frame clones only, not all of them. The sample consists of a few thousand clones, approximately 70% of them appearing once. Indicated time point: cycle 4 day 1 (C4D1), after 6 weeks of nivolumab. Every patient experienced relapse after autologous stem cell transplantation, and brentuximab vedotin exposure varied. This specimen was peripheral blood mononuclear cells (PBMCs), taken before the fourth cycle of nivolumab. These TCRs come from a human donor with classical Hodgkin lymphoma.

The J gene is TRBJ2-3, the V gene TRBV27, with a possible D match to TRBD2 (5 bases). The germline V gene has CDR1 MNHEY and CDR2 SMNVEV (reference sequence). This CDR3 is built from 15 residues. V lost 5 bases to trimming and J lost 2 bases, with 14 bases between them. CDR3 nucleotide sequence: TGTGCCAGCAGTCGGGGTGGTGGACTCACAGATACGCAGTATTTT. This gives the protein CASSRGGGLTDTQYF.

The chain joins TRBV6-9 to TRBJ2-7; a possible D gene is TRBD1 (5 bases). CDR3 length: 14 residues. The V gene lost 6 bases and the J gene lost 4 bases, with 16 bases spanning the gap. Germline CDR1 MNHGY, CDR2 SVAAGI. Here the CDR3 DNA reads TGTGCCAGCAGCCCGGGTAGGGGTAAGTACGAGCAGTACTTC. Amino acid sequence: CASSPGRGKYEQYF.

The rearrangement uses TRBV4-1 and TRBJ2-7, with 7 bases matching TRBD1. CDR1 is MGHRA, CDR2 YSYEKL, per germline. Trimming at V came to 1 base and at J to 2 bases, leaving 5 bases not matched to a gene. The CDR3 has 15 amino acids. CDR3 residues: CASSQATGRPYEQYF. CDR3 bases: TGCGCCAGCAGCCAAGCGACAGGGAGACCCTACGAGCAGTACTTC.

This clone was seen only once. This chain connects TRBV7-9 to TRBJ2-3; TRBD1 or TRBD2 may be the D gene (5 bases each). CDR1 is SEHNR, CDR2 FQNEAQ, per germline (reference sequence). There are 17 residues in the CDR3. The ends were cut back, 1 base at V and 8 bases at J, with 22 bases in the middle. CDR3 in DNA: TGTGCCAGCAGCTTAGGGGTGGGAGTGGGGCACGGAGCTACGCAGTATTTT. It is translated as CASSLGVGVGHGATQYF.

The CDR3 is CASSPLAGGNTDTQYF. In DNA, the CDR3 is TGTGCCAGCAGCCCACTAGCGGGAGGTAACACAGATACGCAGTATTTT. This sequence joins TRBV7-9 and TRBJ2-3, with TRBD2 matching 12 bases. The CDR3 sequence is 16 residues long. Germline CDR1 reads SEHNR; CDR2 reads FQNEAQ (reference sequence). Unmatched junction bases numbered 5, after V lost 5 bases and J lost 2 bases.

The rearrangement uses TRBV19 and TRBJ2-4, with D perhaps TRBD1 (6 bases). In germline, CDR1 is LNHDA, CDR2 SQIVND (reference sequence). This CDR3 spans 15 amino acids. V lost 5 bases, J lost 0 bases, and 11 bases lay in between. CDR3 DNA: TGTGCCAGTAGTCAGGGGCGCCTAGCCAAAAACATTCAGTACTTC. This codes for CASSQGRLAKNIQYF.

The table lists this clone with a count of one. This rearrangement joins TRBV12-5 to TRBJ1-4, with TRBD1 identical over 9 bases. With V trimmed by 1 base and J by 8 bases, 5 bases remained unmatched. This CDR3 is 15 amino acids long. Per germline, CDR1 LGHNT and CDR2 FRNRAP. The chain's CDR3 is CASGLGTGDGEKLFF. The CDR3 nucleotides are TGTGCTAGTGGTTTGGGGACAGGGGATGGGGAAAAACTGTTTTTT.

This chain connects TRBV9 to TRBJ2-5, with TRBD1 matching over 9 bases. The CDR3 spans 17 residues. Germline V gives CDR1 SGDLS, CDR2 YYNGEE. The trim removed 4 bases at V and 5 bases at J, leaving 15 bases unmatched. This CDR3 is CASSHPVEGQGGETQYF. The CDR3 DNA reads as TGTGCCAGCAGCCACCCAGTAGAGGGACAGGGTGGGGAGACCCAGTACTTC. Filled out from reference TRBV9 and TRBJ2-5, the complete variable domain reads DSGVTQTPKHLITATGQRVTLRCSPRSGDLSVYWYQQSLDQGLQFLIQYYNGEERAKGNILERFSAQQFPDLHSELNLSSLELGDSALYFCASSHPVEGQGGETQYFGPGTRLLVL.

This chain joins TRBV5-8 and TRBJ2-3, with D hard to call. The germline V gene has CDR1 SGHTS and CDR2 YDEGEE. This CDR3 has 15 amino acids. Trimming cost V 1 base and J 0 bases, with 9 bases left between them. The chain's CDR3 is CASSLSGISTDTQYF. In DNA form, the CDR3 reads TGTGCCAGCAGCTTGAGTGGCATAAGCACAGATACGCAGTATTTT.

The V and J genes are TRBV30 and TRBJ2-5; D may be TRBD1 (6 bases). This CDR3 is built from 13 residues. Trimming pared 0 bases from V and 4 bases from J, leaving 9 bases between. From germline, CDR1 is GTSNPN and CDR2 SVGIG (reference sequence). CDR3 region: CAWSVDSRETQYF. The DNA of the CDR3 is TGTGCCTGGAGTGTGGACAGCCGAGAGACCCAGTACTTC.

This clone was found once. The chain joins TRBV7-2 to TRBJ1-5; D is possibly TRBD1 (5 bases). V dropped 0 bases and J dropped 3 bases, with 9 bases sitting between them. This CDR3 has 15 amino acids. Germline loops: CDR1 SGHTA, CDR2 FQGNSA. CDR3 in DNA: TGTGCCAGCAGCTTAGCGGGACCTAACAATCAGCCCCAGCATTTT. Residues: CASSLAGPNNQPQHF.

The chain joins TRBV19 to TRBJ1-1, with D maybe TRBD1 (6 bases). V lost 6 bases, J lost 3 bases, and 17 bases lay in between. The CDR3 spans 15 residues. Germline V lookup: CDR1 LNHDA, CDR2 SQIVND (reference sequence). CDR3 bases: TGTGCCAGTAGGAGATGGGGGGGCGCAGACACTGAAGCTTTCTTT. Encoded protein: CASRRWGGADTEAFF.

This chain joins TRBV11-2 and TRBJ2-7; D is uncertain. Trimming took 7 bases from V and 2 from J, leaving 18 bases between them. The CDR3 totals 15 residues. The germline gives CDR1 SGHAT, CDR2 FQNNGV. This CDR3 is CASTHTTVGTYEQYF. CDR3 nucleotides: TGTGCCAGCACCCATACCACCGTAGGGACCTACGAGCAGTACTTC.

The gene calls are TRBV25-1 and TRBJ2-5; D not resolved. From germline, CDR1 is MGHDK and CDR2 SYGVNS. CDR3 length: 15 residues. The germline V and J ends were trimmed by 0 bases and 0 bases, with 8 bases remaining between them. This CDR3 reads CASSEYSADQETQYF. CDR3 DNA: TGTGCCAGCAGTGAATATTCGGCAGACCAAGAGACCCAGTACTTC.

CDR3: CATSKTGAYEQYF. DNA of the CDR3: TGTGCCACCAGCAAGACAGGGGCCTACGAGCAGTACTTC. The rearrangement joins TRBV15 to TRBJ2-7, with 8 bases that match TRBD1. This CDR3 region has 13 residues. Germline V gene data show CDR1 as LNHNV and CDR2 as YYDKDF (reference sequence). The V gene end was trimmed by 4 bases and the J gene end by 2 bases; junction bases not matched to a gene: 1.

J is TRBJ2-1 and V is TRBV29-1; D gene unclear. The CDR3 length is 13 residues. Trimming pared 7 bases from V and 4 bases from J, leaving 14 bases between. Per the germline V gene, CDR1 is SQVTM and CDR2 is ANQGSEA. CDR3 sequence reads: CSAGSGLYNEQFF. CDR3 coding DNA: TGCAGCGCCGGTTCGGGCCTTTACAATGAGCAGTTCTTC.

The chain carries TRBV5-8 and TRBJ1-5; no clear D. Germline V gives CDR1 SGHTS, CDR2 YDEGEE. V dropped 5 bases and J dropped 6 bases, with 12 bases sitting between them. CDR3 length: 13 residues. CDR3 nucleotides: TGTGCCAGCAGTGCAGAGGGCGGTCAGCCCCAGCATTTT. Its protein is CASSAEGGQPQHF.

The V call is TRBV13, the J call TRBJ1-5; D is unclear. CDR1 PRHDT and CDR2 FYEKMQ come from the germline V gene (reference sequence). There are 14 residues in the CDR3. Trimming pared 0 bases from V and 7 bases from J, leaving 10 bases between. Here the CDR3 DNA reads TGTGCCAGCAGCTTAGGAAGGAACGGGCAGCCCCAGCATTTT. Translated, it gives CASSLGRNGQPQHF.